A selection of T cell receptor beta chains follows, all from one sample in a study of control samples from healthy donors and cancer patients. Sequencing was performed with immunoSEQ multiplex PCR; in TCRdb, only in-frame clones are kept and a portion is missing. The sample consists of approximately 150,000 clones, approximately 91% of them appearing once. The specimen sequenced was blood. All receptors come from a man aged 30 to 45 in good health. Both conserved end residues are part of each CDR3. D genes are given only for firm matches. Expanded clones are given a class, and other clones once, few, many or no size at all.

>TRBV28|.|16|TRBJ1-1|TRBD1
TGTGCCAGCAGTCCCCGGACAGGGGGCGCGAACACTGAAGCTTTCTTT
CASSPRTGGANTEAFF
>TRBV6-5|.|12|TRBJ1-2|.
TGTGCCAGCAGTTATAATAGGGATGGCTACACCTTC
CASSYNRDGYTF
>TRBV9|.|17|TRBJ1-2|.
TGTGCCAGCAGCGGGAGTGACGGGACGGCCCACCATGGAGGCTACACCTTC
CASSGSDGTAHHGGYTF
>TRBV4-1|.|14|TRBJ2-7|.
TGCGCCAGCAGCCAAGAGAATAGCGCATACGAGCAGTACTTC
CASSQENSAYEQYF
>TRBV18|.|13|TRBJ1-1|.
TGTGCCAGCTCACAGACATTGAACACTGAAGCTTTCTTT
CASSQTLNTEAFF
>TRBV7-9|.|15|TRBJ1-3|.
TGTGCCGGCAGCTTAGGGGGGGACTCTGGAAACACCATATATTTT
CAGSLGGDSGNTIYF
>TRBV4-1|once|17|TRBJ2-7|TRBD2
TGCGCCAGCAGCCCCGGTCAGTGGGGCGGGGGGGCTCACGAGCAGTACTTC
CASSPGQWGGGAHEQYF
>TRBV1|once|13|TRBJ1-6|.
TGCACCAGCAGCCAAGAGAGCCGTTCACCCCTCCACTTT
CTSSQESRSPLHF
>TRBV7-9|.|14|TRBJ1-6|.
TGTGCCAGCAGCTTAGGCAGGACGAATTCACCCCTCCACTTT
CASSLGRTNSPLHF
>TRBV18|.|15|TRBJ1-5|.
TGTGCCAGCTCACCGTCCGGGCCTTCAAATCAGCCCCAGCATTTT
CASSPSGPSNQPQHF
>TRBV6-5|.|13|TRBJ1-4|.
TGTGCCAGCAGTTCCCCGGTTGGTGAAAAACTGTTTTTT
CASSSPVGEKLFF
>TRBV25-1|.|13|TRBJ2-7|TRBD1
TGTGCCAGCGGACAGGAACCTTCCTACGAGCAGTACTTC
CASGQEPSYEQYF
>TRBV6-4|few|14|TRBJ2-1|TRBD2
TGTGCCAGCAGCAAGACTAGCGAGGGCAATGAGCAGTTCTTC
CASSKTSEGNEQFF
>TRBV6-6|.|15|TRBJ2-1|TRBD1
TGTGCCAGCAGTTACTCGGACAGGGGGCTTAATGAGCAGTTCTTC
CASSYSDRGLNEQFF
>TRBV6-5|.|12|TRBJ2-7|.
TGTGCCAGCAGCATTGGCAGTTACGAGCAGTACTTC
CASSIGSYEQYF
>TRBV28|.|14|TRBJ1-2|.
TGTGCCAGCAGTTCGTCCGGGGCCGTCTATGGCTACACCTTC
CASSSSGAVYGYTF
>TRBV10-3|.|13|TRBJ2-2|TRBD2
TGTGCCAGTAGCGGGGTGAACACCGGGGAGCTGTTTTTT
CASSGVNTGELFF
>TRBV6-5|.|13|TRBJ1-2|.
TGTGCCAGCATGGGGGACGGCCCACTAGGCTACACCTTC
CASMGDGPLGYTF
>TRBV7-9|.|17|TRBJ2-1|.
TGTGCCAGCAGCTTAACGGGTGCGGGGAGACAATACAATGAGCAGTTCTTC
CASSLTGAGRQYNEQFF
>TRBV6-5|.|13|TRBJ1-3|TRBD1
TGTGCCAGCAGAACAGGGGCAGTAGACACCATATATTTT
CASRTGAVDTIYF
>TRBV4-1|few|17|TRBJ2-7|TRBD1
TGCGCCAGCAGCCAAGTAAGAACAGGGGCCGGAGGAGCCGAGCAGTACTTC
CASSQVRTGAGGAEQYF
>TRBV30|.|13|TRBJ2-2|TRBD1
TGTGCCTGGATGACAGGGGCCACCGGGGAGCTGTTTTTT
CAWMTGATGELFF
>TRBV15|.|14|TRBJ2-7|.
TGTGCCACCAGCAGAGATATTATTAGCTACGAGCAGTACTTC
CATSRDIISYEQYF
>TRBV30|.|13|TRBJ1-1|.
TGTGCCTGGAGTGAAAATCTAGGGGGGACAGCTTTCTTT
CAWSENLGGTAFF
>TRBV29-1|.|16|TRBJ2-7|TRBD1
TGCAGCGTTTGGGGCCCCAACCGGGACAGCTCCTACGAGCAGTACTTC
CSVWGPNRDSSYEQYF
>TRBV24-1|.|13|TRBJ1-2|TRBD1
TGTGCCACCAGTGACAGGGACAGGGGTGGCTACACCTTC
CATSDRDRGGYTF
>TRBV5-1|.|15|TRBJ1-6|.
TGCGCCAGCAGCTTGGATCACAGTTATAATTCACCCCTCCACTTT
CASSLDHSYNSPLHF
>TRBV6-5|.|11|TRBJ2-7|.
TGTGCCAGCAGTTTCCGGGACGAGCAGTACTTC
CASSFRDEQYF
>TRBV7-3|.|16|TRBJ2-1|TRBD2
TGTGCCAGCAGCCCAAAGCGGGGGGGTATCGACAATGAGCAGTTCTTC
CASSPKRGGIDNEQFF
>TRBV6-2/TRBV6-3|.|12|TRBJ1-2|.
TGTGCCAGCAGTACCGACATGAGGGGCTACACCTTC
CASSTDMRGYTF
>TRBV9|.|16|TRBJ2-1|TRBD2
TGTGCCAGCAGCTCAGAGGTCCGGGGGGGCTACAATGAGCAGTTCTTC
CASSSEVRGGYNEQFF
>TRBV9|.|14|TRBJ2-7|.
TGTGCCAGCAGCGTAGCTTCGAGCTCCTACGAGCAGTACTTC
CASSVASSSYEQYF
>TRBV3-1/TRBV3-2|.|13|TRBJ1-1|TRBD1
TGTGCCAGCAGCCAAGACCGGGACAGGGAAGCTTTCTTT
CASSQDRDREAFF
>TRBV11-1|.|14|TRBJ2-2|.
TGTGCCAGCAGCCCTTACGTTGGTGCCGGGGAGCTGTTTTTT
CASSPYVGAGELFF
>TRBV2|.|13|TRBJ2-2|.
TGTGCCAGCAGTGTAAGGGAGGCCGGGGAGCTGTTTTTT
CASSVREAGELFF
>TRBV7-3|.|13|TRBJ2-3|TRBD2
TGTGCCAGCAGCTCCTCAGCGGGGGGGACGCAGTATTTT
CASSSSAGGTQYF
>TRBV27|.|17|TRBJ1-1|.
TGTGCCAGCAGTTTATTATCTGTCGTGGGGCGCGGGACTGAAGCTTTCTTT
CASSLLSVVGRGTEAFF
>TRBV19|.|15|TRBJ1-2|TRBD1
TGTGCCAGTAGTATTTTTACAGGGGCTGACTATGGCTACACCTTC
CASSIFTGADYGYTF
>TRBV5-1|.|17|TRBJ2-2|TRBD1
TGCGCCAGCAGCTTCACCGGGACAGGGACGGACACCGGGGAGCTGTTTTTT
CASSFTGTGTDTGELFF
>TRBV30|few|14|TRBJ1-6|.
TGTGCCTGGAGTGAGAGCTCCTATAATTCACCCCTCCACTTT
CAWSESSYNSPLHF
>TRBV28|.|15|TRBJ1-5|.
TGTGCCAGCAGTCCAACGACCAGGAGGAGTCAGCCCCAGCATTTT
CASSPTTRRSQPQHF
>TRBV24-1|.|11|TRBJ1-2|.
TGTGCCACCAGTCGAGGCGGGGGCTACACCTTC
CATSRGGGYTF
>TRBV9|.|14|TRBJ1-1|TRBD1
TGTGCCAGCAGCGATGGACAGGGAAGGACTGAAGCTTTCTTT
CASSDGQGRTEAFF
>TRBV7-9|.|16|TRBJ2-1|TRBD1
TGTGCCAGCAGCACACTGGACAGGGTGACAGGGGGTGAGCAGTTCTTC
CASSTLDRVTGGEQFF
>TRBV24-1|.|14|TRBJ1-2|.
TGTGCCACCAGTGAACAAACAGGGAACTATGGCTACACCTTC
CATSEQTGNYGYTF
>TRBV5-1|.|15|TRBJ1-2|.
TGCGCCAGCAGCCTGAGGCCGCAGGTTAACTATGGCTACACCTTC
CASSLRPQVNYGYTF
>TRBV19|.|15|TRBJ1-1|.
TGTGCCAGTCTCATGGCACACTTGGGGAACACTGAAGCTTTCTTT
CASLMAHLGNTEAFF
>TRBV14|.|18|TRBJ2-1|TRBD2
TGTGCCAGCAGCCAACCGCGACTAGCGGGGGGGCGGAGGGATGAGCAGTTCTTC
CASSQPRLAGGRRDEQFF
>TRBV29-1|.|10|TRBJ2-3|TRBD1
TGCAGCGTGGAAGGGACAGGGGGCTATTTT
CSVEGTGGYF
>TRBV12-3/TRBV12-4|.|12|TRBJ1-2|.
TGTGCCAGCAGTTTAGGAATCGGAGGCTACACCTTC
CASSLGIGGYTF
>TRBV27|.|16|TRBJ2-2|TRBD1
TGTGCCAGCAGAATGGGACAGGAGGTTTACACCGGGGAGCTGTTTTTT
CASRMGQEVYTGELFF
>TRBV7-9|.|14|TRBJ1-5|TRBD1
TGTGCCAGCAGCTCAGGGGGCGGCAATCAGCCCCAGCATTTT
CASSSGGGNQPQHF
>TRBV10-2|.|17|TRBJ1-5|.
TGCGCCAGCAGCGGGGGATTTGAGCCGTTTAGCAATCAGCCCCAGCATTTT
CASSGGFEPFSNQPQHF
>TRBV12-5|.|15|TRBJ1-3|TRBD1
TGTGCTAGTGGCTACAGGGGGCTCTCTGGAAACACCATATATTTT
CASGYRGLSGNTIYF
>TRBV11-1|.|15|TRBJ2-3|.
TGTGCCAGCAGCTTTTTGGGAGACGGGACAGATACGCAGTATTTT
CASSFLGDGTDTQYF
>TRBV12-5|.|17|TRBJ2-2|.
TGTGCTAGTGGTTTGGTACTGAGGACAGTTAGCTCCGGGGAGCTGTTTTTT
CASGLVLRTVSSGELFF
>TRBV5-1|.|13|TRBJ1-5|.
TGCGCCAGCAGCCCCGGGCCTAATCAGCCCCAGCATTTT
CASSPGPNQPQHF
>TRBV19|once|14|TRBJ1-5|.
TGTGCCAGTAATATCCTAGGGGCTAATCAGCCCCAGCATTTT
CASNILGANQPQHF